Given below is one T cell receptor beta chain in context. Its antigen is not identified. The CDR3 sequence is 15 residues long. V was trimmed by 1 base and J by 0 bases, leaving 9 bases between them. Germline lookup yields CDR1 MDHEN and CDR2 SYDVKM. Donors had no recently reported acute infections or vaccinations and were HIV-negative. Memory CD4+ cells were the fraction left after CD45RA+ naive selection. Libraries were prepared by immunoSEQ multiplex PCR; TCRdb keeps only in-frame clonotypes and omits some of them. This table has about a million clones, roughly 77% appearing once. This sample is part of a study of shared clonotypes between healthy human individuals. General observations from the study: Measured sharing among donors was expected to vary with sequencing depth.

This clonotype originated in a man between 18 and 35 years old in good health. Some clones in this sample may be carry-over from other donors' samples. V gene TRBV28 combines with J gene TRBJ1-1, with D hard to call. Sequenced sample: memory CD4+ T cells from PBMCs. The subset is: CD45RA-negative fraction. In DNA, the CDR3 is TGTGCCAGCAGTTTATTTACGGCGGTGAACACTGAAGCTTTCTTT. It is translated as CASSLFTAVNTEAFF.